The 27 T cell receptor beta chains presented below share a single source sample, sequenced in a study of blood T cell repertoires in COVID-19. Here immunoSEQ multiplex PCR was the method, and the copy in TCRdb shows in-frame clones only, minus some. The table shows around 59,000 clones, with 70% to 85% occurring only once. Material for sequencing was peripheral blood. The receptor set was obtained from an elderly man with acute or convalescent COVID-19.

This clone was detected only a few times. For the CDR3, the DNA is TGCGCCAGCAGCATGGGGTCGCTGTCAGGGGTCGAAGGAAACTATGGCTACACCTTC. It specifies CASSMGSLSGVEGNYGYTF. The rearrangement joins TRBV4-1 to TRBJ1-2; TRBD1 might be the D (6 bases). V lost 5 bases, J lost 2 bases, and 27 bases lay in between. CDR1 is MGHRA, CDR2 YSYEKL, per germline. The CDR3 is made up of 19 amino acids.

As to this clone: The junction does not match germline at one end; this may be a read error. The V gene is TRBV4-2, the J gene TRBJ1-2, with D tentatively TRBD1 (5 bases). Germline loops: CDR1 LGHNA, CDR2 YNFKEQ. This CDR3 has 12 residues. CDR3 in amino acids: CASSQMGGERLF. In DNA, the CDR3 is TGTGCCAGCAGCCAAATGGGGGGGGAACGACTTTTC.

CDR3 loop: CASSSPTAGGYTF. The CDR3 DNA is TGTGCCAGCAGTTCCCCCACAGCCGGTGGCTACACCTTC. This sequence joins TRBV6-5 and TRBJ1-2; D is undetermined. CDR3 length: 13 residues. V was trimmed by 4 bases and J by 7 bases, leaving 13 bases between them. Looked up from germline, CDR1 is MNHEY and CDR2 is SVGAGI.

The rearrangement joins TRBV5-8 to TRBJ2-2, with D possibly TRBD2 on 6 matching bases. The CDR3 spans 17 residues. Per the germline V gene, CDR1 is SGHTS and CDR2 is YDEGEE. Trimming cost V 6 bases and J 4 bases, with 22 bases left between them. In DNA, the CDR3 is TGTGCCAGCATCCAATCTCTTGCGGGGAGCGTCACCGGGGAGCTGTTTTTT. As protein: CASIQSLAGSVTGELFF.

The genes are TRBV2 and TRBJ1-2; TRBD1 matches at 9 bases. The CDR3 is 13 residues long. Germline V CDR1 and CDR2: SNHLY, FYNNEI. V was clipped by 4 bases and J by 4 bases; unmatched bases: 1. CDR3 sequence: CASSGQGGYGYTF. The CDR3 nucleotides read TGTGCCAGCAGTGGACAGGGGGGCTATGGCTACACCTTC.

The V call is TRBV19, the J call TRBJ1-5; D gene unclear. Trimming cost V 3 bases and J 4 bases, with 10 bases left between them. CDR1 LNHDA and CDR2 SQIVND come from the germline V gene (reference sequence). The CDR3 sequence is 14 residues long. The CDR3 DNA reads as TGTGCCAGTAGTATCTGGGGAGGAAATCAGCCCCAGCATTTT. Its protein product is CASSIWGGNQPQHF.

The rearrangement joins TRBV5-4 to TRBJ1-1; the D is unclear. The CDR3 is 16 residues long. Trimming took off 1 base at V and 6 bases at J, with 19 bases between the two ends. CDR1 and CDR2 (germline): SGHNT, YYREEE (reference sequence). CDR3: CASSLRISGGSPEAFF. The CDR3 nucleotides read TGTGCCAGCAGCTTGAGAATCAGCGGAGGGTCCCCTGAAGCTTTCTTT.

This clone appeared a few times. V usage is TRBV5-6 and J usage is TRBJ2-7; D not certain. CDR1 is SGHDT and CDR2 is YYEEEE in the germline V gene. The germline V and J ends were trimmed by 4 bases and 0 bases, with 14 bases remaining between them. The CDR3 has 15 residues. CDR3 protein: CASSPAFAFSYEQYF. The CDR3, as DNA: TGTGCCAGCAGCCCCGCCTTTGCGTTCTCCTACGAGCAGTACTTC.

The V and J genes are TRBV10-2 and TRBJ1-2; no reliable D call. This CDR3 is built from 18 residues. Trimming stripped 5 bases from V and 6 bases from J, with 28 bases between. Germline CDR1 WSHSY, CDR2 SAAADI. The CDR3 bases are TGCGCCAGCAGTACATCTAGCTCGGCAGGCTCTCAGCTTCATGGCTACACCTTC. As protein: CASSTSSSAGSQLHGYTF.

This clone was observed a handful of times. CDR3 loop: CASSTGSGNTEAFF. The CDR3 coding sequence is TGTGCCAGTAGTACAGGCTCAGGGAACACTGAAGCTTTCTTT. This chain uses TRBV19 with TRBJ1-1; D uncertain. Per the germline V gene, CDR1 is LNHDA and CDR2 is SQIVND (reference sequence). Trimming stripped 4 bases from V and 1 base from J, with 10 bases between. The length of the CDR3 is 14 residues. Full variable domain (missing parts from reference TRBV19 and TRBJ1-1): DGGITQSPKYLFRKEGQNVTLSCEQNLNHDAMYWYRQDPGQGLRLIYYSQIVNDFQKGDIAEGYSVSREKKESFPLTVTSAQKNPTAFYLCASSTGSGNTEAFFGQGTRLTVV.

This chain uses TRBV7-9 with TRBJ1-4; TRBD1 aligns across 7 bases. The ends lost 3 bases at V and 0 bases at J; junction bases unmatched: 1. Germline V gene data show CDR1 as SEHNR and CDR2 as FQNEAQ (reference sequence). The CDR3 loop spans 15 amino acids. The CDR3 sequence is CASSLGQTTNEKLFF. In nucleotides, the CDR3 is TGTGCCAGCAGCTTGGGACAGACAACTAATGAAAAACTGTTTTTT.

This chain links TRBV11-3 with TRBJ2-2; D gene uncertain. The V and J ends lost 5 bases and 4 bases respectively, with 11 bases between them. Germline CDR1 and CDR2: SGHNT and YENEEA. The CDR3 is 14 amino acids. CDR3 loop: CASSLKRVTGELFF. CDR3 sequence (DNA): TGTGCCAGCAGCCTCAAGAGAGTCACCGGGGAGCTGTTTTTT.

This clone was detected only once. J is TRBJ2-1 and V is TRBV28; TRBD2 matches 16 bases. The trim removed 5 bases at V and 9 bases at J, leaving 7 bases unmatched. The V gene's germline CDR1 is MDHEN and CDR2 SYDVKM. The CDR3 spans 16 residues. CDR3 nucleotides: TGTGCCAGCAGTACACCGGGACTAGCGGGAGGGGGTGAGCAGTTCTTC. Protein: CASSTPGLAGGGEQFF.

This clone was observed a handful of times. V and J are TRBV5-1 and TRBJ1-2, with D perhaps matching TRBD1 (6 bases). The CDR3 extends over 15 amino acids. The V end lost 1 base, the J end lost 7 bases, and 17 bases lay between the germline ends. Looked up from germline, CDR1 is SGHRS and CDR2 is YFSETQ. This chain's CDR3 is CASSLPQGNALGYTF. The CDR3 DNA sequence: TGCGCCAGCAGCTTGCCACAGGGAAATGCTCTTGGCTACACCTTC.

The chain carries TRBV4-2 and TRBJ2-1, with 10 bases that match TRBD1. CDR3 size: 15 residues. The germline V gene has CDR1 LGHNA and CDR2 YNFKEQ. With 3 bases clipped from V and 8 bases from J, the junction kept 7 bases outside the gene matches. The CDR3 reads CASSQVRDRGHEQFF. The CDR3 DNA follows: TGTGCCAGCAGCCAGGTTCGGGACAGGGGCCATGAGCAGTTCTTC.

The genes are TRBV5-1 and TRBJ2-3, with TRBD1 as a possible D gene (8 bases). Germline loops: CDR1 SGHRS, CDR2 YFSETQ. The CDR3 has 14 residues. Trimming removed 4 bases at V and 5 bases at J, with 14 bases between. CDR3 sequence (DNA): TGCGCCAGCAGCCTGGACAGGGAGGGAGATACGCAGTATTTT. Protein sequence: CASSLDREGDTQYF.

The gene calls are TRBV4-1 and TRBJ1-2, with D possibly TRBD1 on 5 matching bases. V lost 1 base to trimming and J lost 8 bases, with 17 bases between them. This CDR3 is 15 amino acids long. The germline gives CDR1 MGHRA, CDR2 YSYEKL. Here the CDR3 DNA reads TGCGCCAGCAGCCAAGGGGGTCAGCAGGGATGGGGCTACACCTTC. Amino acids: CASSQGGQQGWGYTF.

CDR3 sequence: CASSLGPLAGEVETQYF. CDR3 DNA: TGTGCCAGCAGCTTGGGCCCCTTAGCGGGAGAGGTAGAGACCCAGTACTTC. The chain has TRBV7-3 and TRBJ2-5, with TRBD2 matching 9 bases. From germline, CDR1 is SGHTA and CDR2 FQGTGA. The CDR3 covers 17 residues. V lost 3 bases and J lost 4; bases outside the gene matches: 12.

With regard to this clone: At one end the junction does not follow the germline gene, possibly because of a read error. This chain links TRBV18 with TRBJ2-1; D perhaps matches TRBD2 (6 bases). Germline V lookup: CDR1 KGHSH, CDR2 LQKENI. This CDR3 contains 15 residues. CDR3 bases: TGTGCCAGCTCACCACCGAACGGACCGCAGGTTCCGGGGGTCTTC. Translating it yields CASSPPNGPQVPGVF. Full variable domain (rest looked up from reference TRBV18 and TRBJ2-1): NAGVMQNPRHLVRRRGQEARLRCSPMKGHSHVYWYRQLPEEGLKFMVYLQKENIIDESGMPKERFSAEFPKEGPSILRIQQVVRGDSAAYFCASSPPNGPQVPGVFGPGTRLTVL.

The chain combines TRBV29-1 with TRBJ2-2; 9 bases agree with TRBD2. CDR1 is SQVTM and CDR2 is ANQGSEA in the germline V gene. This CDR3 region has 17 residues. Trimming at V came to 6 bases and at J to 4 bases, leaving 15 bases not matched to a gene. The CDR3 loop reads CSVETGQAGGRTGELFF. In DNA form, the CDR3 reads TGCAGCGTCGAAACTGGGCAAGCGGGAGGACGCACCGGGGAGCTGTTTTTT.

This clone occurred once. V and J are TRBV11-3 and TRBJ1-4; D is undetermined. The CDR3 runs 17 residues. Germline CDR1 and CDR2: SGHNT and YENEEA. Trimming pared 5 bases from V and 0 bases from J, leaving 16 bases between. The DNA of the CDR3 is TGTGCCAGCAGCACGATACCCGACACCGCAACTAATGAAAAACTGTTTTTT. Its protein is CASSTIPDTATNEKLFF.

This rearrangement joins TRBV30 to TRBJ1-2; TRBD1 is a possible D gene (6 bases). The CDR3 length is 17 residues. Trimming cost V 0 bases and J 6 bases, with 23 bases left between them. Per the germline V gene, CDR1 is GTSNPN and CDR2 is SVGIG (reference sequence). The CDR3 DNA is TGTGCCTGGAGTGTAGGGGGGGCGCCAGGGGAGACGGATGGCTACACCTTC. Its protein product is CAWSVGGAPGETDGYTF.

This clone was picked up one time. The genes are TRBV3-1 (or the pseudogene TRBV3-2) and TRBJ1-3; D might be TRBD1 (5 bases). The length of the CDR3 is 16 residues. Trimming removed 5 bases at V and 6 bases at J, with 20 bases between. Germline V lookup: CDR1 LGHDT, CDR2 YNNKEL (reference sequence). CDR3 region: CASSERGGWIPNTIYF. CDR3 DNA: TGTGCCAGCAGCGAAAGGGGAGGCTGGATCCCAAACACCATATATTTT.

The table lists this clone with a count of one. The CDR3 coding sequence is TGCGCCAGCAGCCCAGAAAACTACGAGCAGTACTTC. Its protein is CASSPENYEQYF. The chain employs TRBV5-1 and TRBJ2-7; D remains unclear. CDR1 and CDR2 (germline): SGHRS, YFSETQ. The CDR3 loop spans 12 amino acids. Trimming stripped 4 bases from V and 3 bases from J, with 8 bases between.

CDR3 bases: TGTGCCAGCAGTGAAGGCCAGATCCGCAATCAGCCCCAGCATTTT. Its protein is CASSEGQIRNQPQHF. V and J are TRBV6-1 and TRBJ1-5; D call uncertain. The CDR3 spans 15 residues. The germline V and J ends were trimmed by 1 base and 2 bases, with 9 bases remaining between them. CDR1 MNHNS and CDR2 SASEGT come from the germline V gene.

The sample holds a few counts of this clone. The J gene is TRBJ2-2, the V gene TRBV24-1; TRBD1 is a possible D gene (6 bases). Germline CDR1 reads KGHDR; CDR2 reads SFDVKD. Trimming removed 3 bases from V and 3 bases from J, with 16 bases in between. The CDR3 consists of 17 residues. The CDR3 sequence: CATSDPTTGLDTGELFF. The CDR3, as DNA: TGTGCCACCAGTGATCCAACAACAGGGTTGGACACCGGGGAGCTGTTTTTT.

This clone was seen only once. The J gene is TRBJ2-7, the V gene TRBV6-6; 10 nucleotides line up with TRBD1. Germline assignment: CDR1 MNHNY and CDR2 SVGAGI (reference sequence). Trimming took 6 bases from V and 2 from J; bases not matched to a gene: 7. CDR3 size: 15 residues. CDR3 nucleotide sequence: TGTGCCAGCAGATCAACCGGGACAGGGGCCTACGAGCAGTACTTC. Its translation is CASRSTGTGAYEQYF.